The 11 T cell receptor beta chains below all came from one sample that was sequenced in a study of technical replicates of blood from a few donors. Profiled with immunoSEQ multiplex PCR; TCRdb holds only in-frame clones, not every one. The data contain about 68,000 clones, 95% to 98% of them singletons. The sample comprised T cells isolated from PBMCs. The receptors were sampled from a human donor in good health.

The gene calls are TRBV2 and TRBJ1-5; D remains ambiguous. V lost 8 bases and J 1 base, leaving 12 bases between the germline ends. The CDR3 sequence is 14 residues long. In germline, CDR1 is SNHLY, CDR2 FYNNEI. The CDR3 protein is CASGRHISNQPQHF. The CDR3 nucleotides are TGTGCCAGCGGTAGACACATAAGCAATCAGCCCCAGCATTTT. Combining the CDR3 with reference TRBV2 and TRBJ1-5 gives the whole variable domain EPEVTQTPSHQVTQMGQEVILRCVPISNHLYFYWYRQILGQKVEFLVSFYNNEISEKSEIFDDQFSVERPDGSNFTLKIRSTKLEDSAMYFCASGRHISNQPQHFGDGTRLSIL.

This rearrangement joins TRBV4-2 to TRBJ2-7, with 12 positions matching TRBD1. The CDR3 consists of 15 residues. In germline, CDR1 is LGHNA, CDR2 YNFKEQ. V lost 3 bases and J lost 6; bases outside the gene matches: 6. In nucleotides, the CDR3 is TGTGCCAGCAGCCACCCGGGACAGGGGGCCTCCGAGCAGTACTTC. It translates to CASSHPGQGASEQYF.

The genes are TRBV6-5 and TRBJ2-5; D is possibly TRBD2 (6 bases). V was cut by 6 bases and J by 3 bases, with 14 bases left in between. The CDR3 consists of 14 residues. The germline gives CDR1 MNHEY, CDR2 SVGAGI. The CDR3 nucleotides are TGTGCCAGCAGCTTCGGGACGGGAGAAGAGACCCAGTACTTC. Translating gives CASSFGTGEETQYF.

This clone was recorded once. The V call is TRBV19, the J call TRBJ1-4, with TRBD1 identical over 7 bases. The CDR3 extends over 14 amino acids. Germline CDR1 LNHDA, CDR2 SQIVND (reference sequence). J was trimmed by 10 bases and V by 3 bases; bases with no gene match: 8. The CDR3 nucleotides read TGTGCCAGTAGTATCGGGACAGATATTGGAAAACTGTTTTTT. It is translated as CASSIGTDIGKLFF.

The CDR3 DNA reads as TGTGCCAGCAGTGAAGACGACAGTCTCTATGGCTACACCTTC. It translates to CASSEDDSLYGYTF. The chain uses TRBV6-1 and TRBJ1-2, with D possibly matching TRBD1 (5 bases). This CDR3 comprises 14 residues. CDR1 is MNHNS, CDR2 SASEGT, per germline. Trimming took 1 base from V and 4 from J, leaving 10 bases between them.

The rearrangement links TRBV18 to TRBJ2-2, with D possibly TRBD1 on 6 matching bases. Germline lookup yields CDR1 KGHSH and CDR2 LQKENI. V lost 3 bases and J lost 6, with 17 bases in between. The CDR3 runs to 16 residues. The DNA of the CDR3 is TGTGCCAGCTCACCCTTACAGGGACCTGAGGCCGGGGAGCTGTTTTTT. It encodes CASSPLQGPEAGELFF.

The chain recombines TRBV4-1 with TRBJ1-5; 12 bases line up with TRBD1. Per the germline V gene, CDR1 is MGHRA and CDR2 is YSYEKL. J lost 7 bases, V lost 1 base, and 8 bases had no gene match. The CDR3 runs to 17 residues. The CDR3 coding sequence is TGCGCCAGCAGCCAAGTCGGGACAGGGGGCTCTGAGCAGCCCCAGCATTTT. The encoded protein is CASSQVGTGGSEQPQHF.

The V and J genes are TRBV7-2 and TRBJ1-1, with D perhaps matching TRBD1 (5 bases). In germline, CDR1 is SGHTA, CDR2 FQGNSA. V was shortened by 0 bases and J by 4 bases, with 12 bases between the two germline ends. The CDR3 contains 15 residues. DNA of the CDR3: TGTGCCAGCAGCTTAGCGCTCGGGGGGAGCACTGAAGCTTTCTTT. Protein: CASSLALGGSTEAFF.

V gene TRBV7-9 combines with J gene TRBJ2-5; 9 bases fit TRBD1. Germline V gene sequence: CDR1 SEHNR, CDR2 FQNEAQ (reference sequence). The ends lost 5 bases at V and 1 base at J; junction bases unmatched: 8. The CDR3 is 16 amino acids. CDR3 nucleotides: TGTGCCAGCAGCCTAGGGACAGGGTACCCCCAAGAGACCCAGTACTTC. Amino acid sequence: CASSLGTGYPQETQYF. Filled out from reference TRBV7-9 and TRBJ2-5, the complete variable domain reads DTGVSQNPRHKITKRGQNVTFRCDPISEHNRLYWYRQTLGQGPEFLTYFQNEAQLEKSRLLSDRFSAERPKGSFSTLEIQRTEQGDSAMYLCASSLGTGYPQETQYFGPGTRLLVL.

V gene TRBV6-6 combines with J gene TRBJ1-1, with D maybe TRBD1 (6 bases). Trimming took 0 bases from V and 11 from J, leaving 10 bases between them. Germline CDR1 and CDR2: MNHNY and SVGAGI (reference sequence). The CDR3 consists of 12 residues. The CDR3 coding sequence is TGTGCCAGCAGTTACTCTCAGGGGTTGGCTTTCTTT. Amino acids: CASSYSQGLAFF.

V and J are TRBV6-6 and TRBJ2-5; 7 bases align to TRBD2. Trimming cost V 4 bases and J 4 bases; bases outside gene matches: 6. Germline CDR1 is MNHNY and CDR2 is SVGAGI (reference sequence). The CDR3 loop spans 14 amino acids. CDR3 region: CASSSWTSPETQYF. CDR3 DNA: TGTGCCAGCAGTTCGTGGACTAGTCCAGAGACCCAGTACTTC.